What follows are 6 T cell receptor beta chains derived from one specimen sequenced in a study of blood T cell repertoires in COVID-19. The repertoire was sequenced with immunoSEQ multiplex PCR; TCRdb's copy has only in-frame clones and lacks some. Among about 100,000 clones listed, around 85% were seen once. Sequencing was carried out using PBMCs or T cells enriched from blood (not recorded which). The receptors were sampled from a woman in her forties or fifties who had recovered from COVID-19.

The CDR3 protein is CASSSGVIQPQHF. The CDR3 DNA reads TGTGCCAGCAGCTCGGGAGTTATTCAGCCCCAGCATTTT. The chain links TRBV5-6 to TRBJ1-5; D remains ambiguous. CDR1 and CDR2 from the germline V gene are SGHDT and YYEEEE. Trimming left V 3 bases short and J 6 bases short, with 10 bases between. The CDR3 extends over 13 amino acids.

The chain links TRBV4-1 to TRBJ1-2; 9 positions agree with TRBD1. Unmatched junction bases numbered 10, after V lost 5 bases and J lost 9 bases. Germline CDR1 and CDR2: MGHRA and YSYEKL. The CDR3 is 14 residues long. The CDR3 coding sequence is TGCGCCAGCAGCACTCCGGGACAGGGTACTCGCTACACCTTC. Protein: CASSTPGQGTRYTF.

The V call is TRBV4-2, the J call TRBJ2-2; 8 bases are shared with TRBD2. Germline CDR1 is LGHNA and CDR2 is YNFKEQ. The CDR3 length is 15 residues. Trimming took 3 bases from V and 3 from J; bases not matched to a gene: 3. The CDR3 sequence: CASSHQAGDTGELFF. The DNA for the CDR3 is TGTGCCAGCAGCCATCAAGCGGGGGACACCGGGGAGCTGTTTTTT.

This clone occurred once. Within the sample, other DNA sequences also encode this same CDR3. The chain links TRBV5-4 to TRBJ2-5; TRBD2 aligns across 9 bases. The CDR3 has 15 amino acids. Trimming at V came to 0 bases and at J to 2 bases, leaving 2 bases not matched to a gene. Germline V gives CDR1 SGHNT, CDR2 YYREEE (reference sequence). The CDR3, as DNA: TGTGCCAGCAGCTTGGCGACTAGCGGACAAGAGACCCAGTACTTC. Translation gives CASSLATSGQETQYF.

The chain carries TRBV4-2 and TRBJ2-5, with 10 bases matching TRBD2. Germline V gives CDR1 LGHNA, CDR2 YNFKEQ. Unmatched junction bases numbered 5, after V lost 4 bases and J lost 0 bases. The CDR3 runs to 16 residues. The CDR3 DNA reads TGTGCCAGCAGCCCGACCCTAGCGGGGGACCAAGAGACCCAGTACTTC. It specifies CASSPTLAGDQETQYF.

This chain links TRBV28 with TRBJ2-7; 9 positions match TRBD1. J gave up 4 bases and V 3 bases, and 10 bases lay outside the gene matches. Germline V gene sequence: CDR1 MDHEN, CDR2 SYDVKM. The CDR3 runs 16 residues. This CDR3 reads CASSLLRDRVKYEQYF. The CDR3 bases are TGTGCCAGCAGTTTGCTACGGGACAGGGTAAAGTACGAGCAGTACTTC. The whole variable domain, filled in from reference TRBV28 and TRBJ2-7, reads DVKVTQSSRYLVKRTGEKVFLECVQDMDHENMFWYRQDPGLGLRLIYFSYDVKMKEKGDIPEGYSVSREKKERFSLILESASTNQTSMYLCASSLLRDRVKYEQYFGPGTRLTVT.